What follows describes a single TCR beta chain. These data are taken from a study of blood T cells in healthy people across ages. Germline CDR1 SQVTM, CDR2 ANQGSEA. The CDR3 consists of 13 residues. V was pared by 3 bases and J by 3 bases, with 9 bases between. A sample-barcoded 5' primer and a J-beta primer mix were used in a second PCR of roughly 7 to 12 cycles. Tagging of each cDNA molecule was performed by a template-switch adaptor with 12 random nucleotides. From the 5' RACE reads, TCRdb called clonotypes with MiXCR, one entry per CDR3 protein. The sample shows some 730,000 distinct CDR3 sequences, about 20% of them seen only once.

Sequenced sample: blood. This receptor was taken from a man in his 70s in good health. The chain uses TRBV29-1 and TRBJ1-3; tentatively, D is TRBD1 (5 bases). In DNA, the CDR3 is TGCAGCGTTGATCAGGGAGATGGAAACACCATATATTTT. It specifies CSVDQGDGNTIYF.